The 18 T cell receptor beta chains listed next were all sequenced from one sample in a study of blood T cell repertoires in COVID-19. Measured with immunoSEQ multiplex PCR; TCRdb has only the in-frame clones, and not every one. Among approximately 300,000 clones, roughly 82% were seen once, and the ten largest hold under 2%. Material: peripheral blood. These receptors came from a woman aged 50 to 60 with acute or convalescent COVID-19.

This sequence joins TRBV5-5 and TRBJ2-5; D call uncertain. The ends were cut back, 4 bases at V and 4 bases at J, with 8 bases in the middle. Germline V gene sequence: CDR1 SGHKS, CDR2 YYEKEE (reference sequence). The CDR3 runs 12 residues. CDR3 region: CASSLNGETQYF. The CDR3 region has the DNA TGTGCCAGCAGCCTGAACGGAGAGACCCAGTACTTC.

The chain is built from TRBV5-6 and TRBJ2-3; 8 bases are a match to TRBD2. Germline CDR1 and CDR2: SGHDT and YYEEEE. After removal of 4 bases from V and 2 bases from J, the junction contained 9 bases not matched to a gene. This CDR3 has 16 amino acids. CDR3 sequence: CASSRRLAGFTDTQYF. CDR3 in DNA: TGTGCCAGCAGCCGTCGTTTAGCGGGGTTCACAGATACGCAGTATTTT.

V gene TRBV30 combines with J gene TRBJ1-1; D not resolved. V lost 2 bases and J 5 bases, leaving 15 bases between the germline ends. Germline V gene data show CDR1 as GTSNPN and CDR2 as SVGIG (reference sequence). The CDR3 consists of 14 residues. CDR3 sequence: CAWSPTPLRTEAFF. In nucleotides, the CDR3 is TGTGCCTGGAGTCCGACTCCTTTGCGAACTGAAGCTTTCTTT.

The CDR3 DNA follows: TGTGCCAGCAGTTTACATCTGGGACAGGTCCTTTTCTCTGGAAACACCATATATTTT. Encoded protein: CASSLHLGQVLFSGNTIYF. The V call is TRBV28, the J call TRBJ1-3; 8 bases map to TRBD1. The V gene end was trimmed by 2 bases and the J gene end by 0 bases; junction bases not matched to a gene: 12. The CDR3 is 19 amino acids. Germline CDR1 MDHEN, CDR2 SYDVKM.

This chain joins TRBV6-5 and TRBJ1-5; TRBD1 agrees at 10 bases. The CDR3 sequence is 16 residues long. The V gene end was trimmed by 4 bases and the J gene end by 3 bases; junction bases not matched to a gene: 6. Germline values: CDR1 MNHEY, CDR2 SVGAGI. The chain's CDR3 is CASSSGTGVNNQPQHF. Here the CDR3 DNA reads TGTGCCAGCAGTTCCGGGACAGGGGTAAACAATCAGCCCCAGCATTTT.

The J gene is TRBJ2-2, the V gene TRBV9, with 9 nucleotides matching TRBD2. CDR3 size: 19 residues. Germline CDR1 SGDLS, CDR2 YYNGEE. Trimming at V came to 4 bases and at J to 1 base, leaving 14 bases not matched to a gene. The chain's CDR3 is CASSPRAGLAGLNTGELFF. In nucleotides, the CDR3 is TGTGCCAGCAGCCCCCGGGCAGGGCTAGCGGGGTTGAACACCGGGGAGCTGTTTTTT.

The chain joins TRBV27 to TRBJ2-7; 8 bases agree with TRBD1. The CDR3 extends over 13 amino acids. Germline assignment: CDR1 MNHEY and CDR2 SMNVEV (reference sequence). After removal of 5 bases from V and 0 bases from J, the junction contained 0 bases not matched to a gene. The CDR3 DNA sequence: TGTGCCAGCAGTGACAGGGGCTCCTACGAGCAGTACTTC. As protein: CASSDRGSYEQYF.

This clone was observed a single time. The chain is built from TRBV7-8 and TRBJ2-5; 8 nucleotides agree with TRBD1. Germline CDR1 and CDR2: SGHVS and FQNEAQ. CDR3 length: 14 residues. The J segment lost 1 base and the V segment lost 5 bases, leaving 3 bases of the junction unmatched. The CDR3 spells CASSVTGGQETQYF. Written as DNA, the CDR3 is TGTGCCAGCAGCGTAACAGGGGGCCAAGAGACCCAGTACTTC.

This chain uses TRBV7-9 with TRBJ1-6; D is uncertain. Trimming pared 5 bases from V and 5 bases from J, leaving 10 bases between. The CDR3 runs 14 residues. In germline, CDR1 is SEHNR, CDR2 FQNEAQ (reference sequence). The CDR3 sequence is CASSPQYDNSPLHF. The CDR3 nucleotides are TGTGCCAGCAGCCCACAATATGATAATTCACCCCTCCACTTT.

The CDR3 DNA reads TGTGCCAGCAGTGAAGGGCGGAATCAGCCCCAGCATTTT. Protein sequence: CASSEGRNQPQHF. The gene calls are TRBV2 and TRBJ1-5, with D unclear. Between the trimmed V and J ends, which lost 1 base and 4 bases, there was a span of 5 bases. Looked up from germline, CDR1 is SNHLY and CDR2 is FYNNEI. The CDR3 has 13 residues.

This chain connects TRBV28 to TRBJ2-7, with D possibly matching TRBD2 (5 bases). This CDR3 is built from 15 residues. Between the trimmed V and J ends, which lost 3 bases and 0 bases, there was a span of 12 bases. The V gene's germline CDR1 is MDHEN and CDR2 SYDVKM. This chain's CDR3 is CASSLEAAVSYEQYF. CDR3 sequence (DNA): TGTGCCAGCAGTTTGGAGGCAGCAGTCTCCTACGAGCAGTACTTC.

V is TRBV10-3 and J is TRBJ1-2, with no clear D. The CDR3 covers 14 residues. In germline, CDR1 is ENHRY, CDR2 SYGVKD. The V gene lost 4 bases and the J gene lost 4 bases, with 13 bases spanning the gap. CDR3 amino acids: CAISGTETVYGYTF. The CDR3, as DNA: TGTGCCATCAGTGGAACCGAGACTGTCTATGGCTACACCTTC.

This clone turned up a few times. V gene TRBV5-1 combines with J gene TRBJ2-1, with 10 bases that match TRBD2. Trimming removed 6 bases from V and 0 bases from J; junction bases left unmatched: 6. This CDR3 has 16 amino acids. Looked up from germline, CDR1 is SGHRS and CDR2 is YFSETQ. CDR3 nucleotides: TGCGCCAGCATCGGGACTAGCGCCCGCTCCTACAATGAGCAGTTCTTC. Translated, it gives CASIGTSARSYNEQFF.

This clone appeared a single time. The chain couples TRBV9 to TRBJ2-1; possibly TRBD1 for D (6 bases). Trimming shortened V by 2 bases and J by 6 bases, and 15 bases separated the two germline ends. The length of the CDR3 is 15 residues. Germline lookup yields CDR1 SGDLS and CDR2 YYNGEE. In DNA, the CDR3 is TGTGCCAGCAGCGTTGGGGGCCCTTTGGGCAATGAGCAGTTCTTC. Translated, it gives CASSVGGPLGNEQFF.

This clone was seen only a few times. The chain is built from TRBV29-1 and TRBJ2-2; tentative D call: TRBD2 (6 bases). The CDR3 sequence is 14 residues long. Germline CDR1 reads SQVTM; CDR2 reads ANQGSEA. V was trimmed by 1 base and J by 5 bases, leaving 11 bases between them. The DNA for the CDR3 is TGCAGCGTTGAAGGGTTAGCGGCAACCGGGGAGCTGTTTTTT. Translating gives CSVEGLAATGELFF.

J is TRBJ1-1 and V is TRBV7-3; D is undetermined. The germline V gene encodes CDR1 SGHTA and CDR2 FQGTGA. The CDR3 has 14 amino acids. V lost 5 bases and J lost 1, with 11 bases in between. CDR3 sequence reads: CASSPLGGNTEAFF. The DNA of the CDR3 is TGTGCCAGCAGCCCCCTCGGCGGGAACACTGAAGCTTTCTTT.

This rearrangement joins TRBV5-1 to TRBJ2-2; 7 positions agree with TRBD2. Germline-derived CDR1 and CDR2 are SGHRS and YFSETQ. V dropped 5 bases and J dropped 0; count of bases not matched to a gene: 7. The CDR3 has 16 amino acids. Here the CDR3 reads CASRRGYNANTGELFF. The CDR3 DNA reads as TGCGCCAGCAGGCGGGGGTACAACGCGAACACCGGGGAGCTGTTTTTT.

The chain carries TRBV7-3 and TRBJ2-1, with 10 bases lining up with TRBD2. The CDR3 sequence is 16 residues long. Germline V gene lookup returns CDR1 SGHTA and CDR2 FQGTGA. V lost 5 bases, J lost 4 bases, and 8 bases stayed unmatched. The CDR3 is CASSPSWTSGYNEQFF. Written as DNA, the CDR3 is TGTGCCAGCAGCCCAAGCTGGACTAGCGGATACAATGAGCAGTTCTTC.